This T cell receptor (beta chain) appears in the sequencing data of a study of T cell repertoires in cytomegalovirus infection (dated by TCRdb to between 2018 and 2020). Regarding the study in general: The peptide stimulations were aimed at well-studied HLA-B-restricted epitopes as well as recently identified HLA-C-restricted CMV epitopes, whose presentation resists viral immunomodulation. The HLA type of each donor mattered for the analysis, because public TCR beta signatures pointed to carriage of CMV infection along with the matching HLA type. Paper-wide results and their limitations: Cumulative frequency of public TCR beta family members discriminated carriers of CMV infection plus the relevant HLA type in this cohort and an independent roughly 320-donor cohort. The ex vivo response was dominated by HLA-C-restricted CMV-specific TCR beta clonotypes, and the single most frequent clonotype in two of eight donors was supplied by these HLA-C-restricted clonotypes.

Sequencing relied on an Illumina HiSeq 1500. TCRdb reprocessed the public reads (quality trimming at Q25 with fastp, clone calling with MiXCR) and kept in-frame beta chains. Each CDR3 protein appears once, grouped with its most common genes and DNA. A total of roughly 120,000 distinct CDR3 sequences appear in this sample, 30% of them only once. The biggest ten clones account for about 40% of the sample. According to the study, the label for this sample's treatment or condition signals: in vitro stimulation with specific CMV peptide epitopes to enrich CMV-specific T cells. The V end loses 4 bases and the J end loses 5 bases, and a stretch of 24 bases separates them. CDR1 and CDR2 are drawn from the germline V gene (reference sequence): SGHNT, YYREEE. Spanning cysteine to phenylalanine, the CDR3 consists of 18 amino acids. Only CDR3 DNA remains: 54 bases, in frame from the first base. This clonotype was detected only a few times. Its antigen remains unidentified. Base quality data are lacking; no much larger clone is found one base away.

This clonotype was sampled from a human donor in good health (CMV status not recorded). Some clones in this sample may be carry-over from other donors' samples. The V and J genes are TRBV5-4 and TRBJ1-4, and possibly TRBD1, on 6 matching bases. The sample consisted of CD8+ T cells from cultured PBMCs, taken from culture after CMV antigen stimulation. In nucleotide form, the sequence is TGTGCCAGCAGCCCCTCTCTACCGGGGCGGGGGCTGAATGAAAAACTGTTTTTT. Its translation is CASSPSLPGRGLNEKLFF.